The 9 T cell receptor beta chains listed next were all sequenced from one sample in a study of T cell clonality in common variable immunodeficiency. TCRdb keeps only in-frame clones here, not all; method: immunoSEQ multiplex PCR. The sample presents 52,000 or so clones, none singletons. Sequences were obtained from peripheral blood mononuclear cells. These receptors originate from a person aged 18 to 75 in good health.

Ten or more counts support this clone. Read data end 3 residues before the CDR3 end; the end is taken from the germline J gene. The chain carries TRBV29-1 and TRBJ2-7, with 11 bases that match TRBD1. Trimming at V came to 6 bases and at J to 2 bases, leaving 6 bases not matched to a gene. CDR1 is SQVTM and CDR2 is ANQGSEA in the germline V gene. CDR3 length: 14 amino acids. The chain's CDR3 is CSVPGQGEAYEQYF. The part of the CDR3 DNA that was read is TGCAGCGTCCCGGGACAGGGGGAGGCCTACGAG.

This clone was seen repeatedly, ten times or more. From the germline J gene comes the end of the CDR3, since the read stops 3 residues before it. The rearrangement uses TRBV5-1 and TRBJ1-2; 10 nucleotides match TRBD1. Germline assignment: CDR1 SGHRS and CDR2 YFSETQ. The V segment lost 6 bases and the J segment 6 bases; nucleotides outside the gene matches: 5. The CDR3 contains 13 residues. Incomplete CDR3 DNA: TGCGCCAGCACTATGACAGGGGGCGATGGC. This encodes CASTMTGGDG. The full CDR3 reads CASTMTGGDGYTF.

This clone came up many times. The read terminates 3 residues before the CDR3 end, so the remaining end is supplied by the germline J gene. The genes are TRBV6-1 and TRBJ1-2; perhaps TRBD1 as D (6 bases). V lost 2 bases and J 2 bases, leaving 9 bases between the germline ends. CDR1 is MNHNS and CDR2 is SASEGT in the germline V gene. This CDR3 comprises 14 residues. CDR3 DNA, as far as it was read: TGTGCCAGCAGTGAATTACAGGGAAACTATGGC. Its protein product is CASSELQGNYG. Given in full, the CDR3 is CASSELQGNYGYTF.

This clone was counted ten times or more. The CDR3 goes on 3 residues after the read ends, and that part is filled in from the germline J gene. The rearrangement uses TRBV6-2 or TRBV6-3 and TRBJ2-3, with 12 bases aligning to TRBD2. Germline V gene lookup returns CDR1 MNHEY and CDR2 SVGEGT. This CDR3 has 14 residues. The ends lost 7 bases at V and 4 bases at J; junction bases unmatched: 3. The CDR3 here is CASMTSGSADTQYF. The CDR3 DNA, read in part, is TGTGCCAGCATGACTAGCGGGAGCGCAGATACG.

This clone was observed at least ten times. The CDR3 goes on 3 residues after the read ends, and that part is filled in from the germline J gene. The V and J genes are TRBV7-9 and TRBJ1-1; D is unclear. CDR1 is SEHNR and CDR2 is FQNEAQ in the germline V gene (reference sequence). V was cut by 2 bases and J by 3 bases, with 4 bases left in between. This CDR3 is built from 12 residues. The covered CDR3 bases are TGTGCCAGCAGCTTATCTGACACTGAA. The encoded protein is CASSLSDTE. The complete CDR3 protein is CASSLSDTEAFF.

Many counts were recorded for this clone. The CDR3 is cut off 3 residues early in the read; its end comes from the germline J gene. V is TRBV6-4 and J is TRBJ2-3; 7 positions agree with TRBD2. V shed 4 bases and J 2 bases; nucleotides not matched to a gene: 3. The CDR3 has 14 amino acids. The germline V gene encodes CDR1 MRHNA and CDR2 SNTAGT. The CDR3 sequence is CASSVGTTTDTQYF. The DNA read from the CDR3 is TGTGCCAGCAGTGTGGGGACTACCACAGATACG.

Of note for this clone: An end of the junction does not agree with germline; a read error may underlie this. The CDR3 end falls 3 residues outside the read, so it is completed with the germline J gene. The sample has other DNA sequences that encode this CDR3 too. The chain combines TRBV19 with TRBJ1-2; 9 bases agree with TRBD1. In germline, CDR1 is LNHDA, CDR2 SQIVND (reference sequence). The CDR3 is 15 residues long. CDR3 sequence reads: CASSPDFGTGYGYTF. The sequenced part of the CDR3 DNA is TGCGCCAGTAGTCCGGATTTTGGGACAGGGTACGGC.

This clone was picked up many times. The junction and the germline gene differ at one end; a read error may be behind it. CDR3 loop: CASSLNLGQATGELFF. Incomplete CDR3 DNA: TGCGCCAGCAGCCTAAACCTAGGACAGGCCACCGGGGAG. The chain couples TRBV4-2 to TRBJ2-2, with TRBD1 identical over 7 bases. The CDR3 end lies 3 residues beyond the end of the read and is filled in from the germline J gene. The CDR3 consists of 16 residues. Germline values: CDR1 LGHNA, CDR2 YNFKEQ.

The table lists this clone with a few counts. The missing CDR3 end, 3 residues past where the read stops, is filled in from the germline J gene. The chain couples TRBV2 to TRBJ1-2; the match to TRBD1 covers 8 bases. This CDR3 has 13 amino acids. Looked up from germline, CDR1 is SNHLY and CDR2 is FYNNEI. The sequenced CDR3 bases are TGTGCCAGCAGCCAGGACAGGGAGGACGGC. Translation gives CASSQDREDG. The CDR3 in full is CASSQDREDGYTF.